A single sample is the source of the 8 T cell receptor beta chains below, sequenced in a study of T cell clonality in common variable immunodeficiency. Sequenced by immunoSEQ multiplex PCR; TCRdb stores in-frame clones only, minus some. The profile covers fewer than 75,000 clones, none occurring a single time. Sequencing was done on a sample of peripheral blood mononuclear cells. The receptors were sampled from a person aged 18 to 70 in good health.

At least ten counts were recorded for this clone. The CDR3 end is not reached by the read, which stops 3 residues before it; the germline J gene fills it in. The chain is built from TRBV19 and TRBJ2-5; tentatively, D is TRBD2 (5 bases). Germline CDR1 LNHDA, CDR2 SQIVND (reference sequence). The CDR3 spans 15 residues. Trimming left V 1 base short and J 4 bases short, with 13 bases between. The covered CDR3 bases are TGTGCCAGTAGTATAGTGGACTTCGAGGGAGAGACC. Translation: CASSIVDFEGET. The full CDR3 protein reads CASSIVDFEGETQYF.

In this sample, this clone turned up many times. The read ends 3 residues shy of where the CDR3 ends; the end is completed using the germline J gene. The chain couples TRBV5-1 to TRBJ2-2; 7 nucleotides line up with TRBD1. Germline lookup yields CDR1 SGHRS and CDR2 YFSETQ. V lost 0 bases, J lost 1 base, and 0 bases stayed unmatched. The CDR3 extends over 15 amino acids. This CDR3 is CASSLGTGNTGELFF. The CDR3 DNA, read in part, is TGCGCCAGCAGCTTGGGGACAGGGAACACCGGGGAG.

This clone has at least ten counts. Incomplete CDR3 DNA: TGCAGCGCCTCCGCTGAACGGGGGGACACCGGGGAG. It codes for CSASAERGDTGE. The CDR3, in full, reads CSASAERGDTGELFF. The rearrangement joins TRBV29-1 to TRBJ2-2; 7 bases map to TRBD2. The read terminates 3 residues before the CDR3 end, so the remaining end is supplied by the germline J gene. Germline V gives CDR1 SQVTM, CDR2 ANQGSEA. This CDR3 has 15 residues. Trimming took 7 bases from V and 3 from J; bases not matched to a gene: 11.

This clone was counted ten times or more. Partial CDR3 DNA: TGTGCCAGCAGCCAGATGGACAGGGGCGTCAATGAG. As protein: CASSQMDRGVNE. The complete CDR3 reads CASSQMDRGVNEQFF. This rearrangement joins TRBV11-3 to TRBJ2-1; 9 bases are a match to TRBD1. The read terminates 3 residues ahead of where the CDR3 ends, so the germline J gene completes it. Trimming removed 5 bases from V and 6 bases from J; junction bases left unmatched: 8. From germline, CDR1 is SGHNT and CDR2 YENEEA. This CDR3 is built from 15 residues.

Ten or more counts support this clone. From the germline J gene comes the end of the CDR3, since the read stops 3 residues before it. The V and J genes are TRBV7-8 and TRBJ2-2, with 8 bases aligning to TRBD2. This CDR3 region has 15 residues. V lost 6 bases and J lost 5; bases outside the gene matches: 8. The germline V gene has CDR1 SGHVS and CDR2 FQNEAQ. CDR3 DNA (partial): TGTGCCAGCAGGAACGGGGGGGCCGGGACCGGGGAG. This gives the protein CASRNGGAGTGE. The whole CDR3 protein is CASRNGGAGTGELFF. Full variable domain (rest looked up from reference TRBV7-8 and TRBJ2-2): GAGVSQSPRYKVAKRGQDVALRCDPISGHVSLFWYQQALGQGPEFLTYFQNEAQLDKSGLPSDRFFAERPEGSVSTLKIQRTQQEDSAVYLCASRNGGAGTGELFFGEGSRLTVL.

This clone was detected many times. The read terminates 3 residues ahead of where the CDR3 ends, so the germline J gene completes it. The chain joins TRBV5-1 to TRBJ1-4; the match to TRBD1 covers 10 bases. The V and J ends lost 3 bases and 6 bases, in that order; junction bases with no gene match: 2. Germline V lookup: CDR1 SGHRS, CDR2 YFSETQ. CDR3 size: 14 residues. The DNA read from the CDR3 is TGCGCCAGCAGCTGGGGGACAGGGGATGAAAAA. This gives the protein CASSWGTGDEK. The whole CDR3 reads CASSWGTGDEKLFF.

This clone has at least ten counts. The CDR3 extends 3 residues past the end of the read, so its final part is completed from the germline J gene. The chain links TRBV20-1 to TRBJ2-5; weak D call: TRBD2 (6 bases). CDR1 and CDR2 (germline): DFQATT, SNEGSKA (reference sequence). The CDR3 sequence is 14 residues long. The V end lost 5 bases, the J end lost 0 bases, and 13 bases lay between the germline ends. CDR3 sequence: CSAGGLQYQETQYF. The sequenced CDR3 bases are TGCAGTGCTGGGGGACTCCAGTACCAAGAGACC.

The table lists this clone with many counts. The CDR3 end is not reached by the read, which stops 3 residues before it; the germline J gene fills it in. The chain employs TRBV6-1 and TRBJ1-2, with TRBD1 as a possible D gene (5 bases). There are 14 residues in the CDR3. Germline values: CDR1 MNHNS, CDR2 SASEGT. The CDR3 DNA, read in part, is TGTGCCAGCAGTGAAGCGGGGCCCTACGCCGGC. It yields the protein CASSEAGPYAG. The entire CDR3 sequence reads CASSEAGPYAGYTF.